This paragraph covers one T cell receptor (beta chain) sequence. Its antigen is undetermined. The sample belongs to a study of cytomegalovirus exposure and HLA in healthy donors. Regarding the study as a whole: Rare TCR sequences dominated, though some public TCRs recurred in many donors.

The PCR used 60 Vbeta and 13 Jbeta primers. Profiling relied on immunoSEQ multiplex PCR, and the TCRdb table lists in-frame clones only, not all of them. In the table there are 35,000 to 50,000 clones, 70% to 85% of which are singletons. This CDR3 is 16 amino acids long. Germline loops: CDR1 SEHNR, CDR2 FQNEAQ (reference sequence). The V segment lost 4 bases and the J segment 1 base; nucleotides outside the gene matches: 5. Specimen: PBMCs. The chain links TRBV7-9 to TRBJ2-4; TRBD1 aligns across 9 bases. The clonotype comes from a man aged 25 to 40 in good health and CMV-seronegative. The CDR3: CASSSWTGEAKNIQYF. As DNA, the CDR3 is TGTGCCAGCAGCTCCTGGACAGGGGAGGCCAAAAACATTCAGTACTTC.